Only a few counts were recorded for the clone carrying this TCR beta chain. The antigen remains undetermined. The PCR contained 60 Vbeta and 13 Jbeta primers. Only in-frame clones appear in the TCRdb table, and some are missing; sequencing was by immunoSEQ multiplex PCR. The data show tens of thousands of clones, about four fifths seen once. The data derive from a study of cytomegalovirus exposure and HLA in healthy donors. Findings and caveats of the study: Prior analysis indicated that the majority of TCR beta V segments exhibited productivity approximately 90% or approximately 30% of the time.

Trimming took 0 bases from V and 4 from J, leaving 21 bases between them. CDR3 length: 19 amino acids. The germline gives CDR1 LNHDA, CDR2 SQIVND (reference sequence). The chain has TRBV19 and TRBJ2-2, with D maybe TRBD1 (5 bases). This TCR was recovered from a female donor in good health and CMV-seronegative. The sample was PBMCs. The CDR3 loop is CASSIDSPGREWSTGELFF. The DNA of the CDR3 is TGTGCCAGTAGTATAGATTCTCCAGGGCGTGAATGGAGCACCGGGGAGCTGTTTTTT.